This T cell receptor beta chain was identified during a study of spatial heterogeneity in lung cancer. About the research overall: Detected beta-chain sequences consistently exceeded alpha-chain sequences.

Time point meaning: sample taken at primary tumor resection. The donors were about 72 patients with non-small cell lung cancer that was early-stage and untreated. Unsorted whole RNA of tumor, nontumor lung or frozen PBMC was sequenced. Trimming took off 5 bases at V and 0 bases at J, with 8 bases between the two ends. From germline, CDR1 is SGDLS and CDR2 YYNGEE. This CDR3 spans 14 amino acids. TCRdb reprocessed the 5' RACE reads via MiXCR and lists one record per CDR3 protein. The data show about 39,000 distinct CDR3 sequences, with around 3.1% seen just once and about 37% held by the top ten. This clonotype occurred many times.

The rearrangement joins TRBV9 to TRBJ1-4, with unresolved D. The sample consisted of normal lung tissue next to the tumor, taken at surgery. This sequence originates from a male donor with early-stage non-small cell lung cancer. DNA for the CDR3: TGTGCCAGCAGTGGGCCTTCAACTAATGAAAAACTGTTTTTT. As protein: CASSGPSTNEKLFF. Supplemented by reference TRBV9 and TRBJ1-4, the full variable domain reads DSGVTQTPKHLITATGQRVTLRCSPRSGDLSVYWYQQSLDQGLQFLIQYYNGEERAKGNILERFSAQQFPDLHSELNLSSLELGDSALYFCASSGPSTNEKLFFGSGTQLSVL.